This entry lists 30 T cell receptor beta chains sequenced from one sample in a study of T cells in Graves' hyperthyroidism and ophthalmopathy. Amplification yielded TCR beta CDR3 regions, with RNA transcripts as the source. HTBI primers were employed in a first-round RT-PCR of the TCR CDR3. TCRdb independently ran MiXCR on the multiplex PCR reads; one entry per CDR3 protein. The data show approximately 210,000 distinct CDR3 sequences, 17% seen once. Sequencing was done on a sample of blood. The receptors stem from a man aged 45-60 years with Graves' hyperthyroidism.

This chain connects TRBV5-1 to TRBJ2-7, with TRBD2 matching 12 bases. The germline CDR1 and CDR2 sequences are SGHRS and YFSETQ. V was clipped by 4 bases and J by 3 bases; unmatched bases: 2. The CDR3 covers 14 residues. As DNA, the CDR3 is TGCGCCAGCAGCCAACTAGCGGGGGGCTACGAGCAGTACTTC. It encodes CASSQLAGGYEQYF.

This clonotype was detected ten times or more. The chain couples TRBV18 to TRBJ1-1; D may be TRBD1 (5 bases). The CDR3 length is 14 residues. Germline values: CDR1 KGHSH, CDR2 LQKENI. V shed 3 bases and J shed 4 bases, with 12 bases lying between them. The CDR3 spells CASSPREGATEAFF. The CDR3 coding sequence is TGTGCCAGCTCACCCCGAGAAGGGGCCACTGAAGCTTTCTTT.

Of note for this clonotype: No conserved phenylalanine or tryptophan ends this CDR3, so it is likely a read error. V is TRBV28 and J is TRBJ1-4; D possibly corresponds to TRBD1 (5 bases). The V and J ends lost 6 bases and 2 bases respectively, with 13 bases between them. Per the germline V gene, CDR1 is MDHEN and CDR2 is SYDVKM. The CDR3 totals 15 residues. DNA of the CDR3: TGTGCCAGCAGCGGCGGGGGGTTGACTAATGAAAAACTGTTTTCT. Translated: CASSGGGLTNEKLFS.

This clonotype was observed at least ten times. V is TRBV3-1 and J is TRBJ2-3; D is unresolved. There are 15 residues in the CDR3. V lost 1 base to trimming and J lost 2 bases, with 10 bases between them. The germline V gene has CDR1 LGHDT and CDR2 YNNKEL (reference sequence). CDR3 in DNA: TGTGCCAGCAGCCAAGTGGGCGAAACCACAGATACGCAGTATTTT. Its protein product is CASSQVGETTDTQYF.

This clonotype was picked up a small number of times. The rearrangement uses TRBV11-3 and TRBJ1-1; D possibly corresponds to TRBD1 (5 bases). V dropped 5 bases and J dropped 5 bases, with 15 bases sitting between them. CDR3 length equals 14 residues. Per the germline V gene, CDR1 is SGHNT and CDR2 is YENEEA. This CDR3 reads CASSPGNRGTEAFF. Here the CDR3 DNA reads TGTGCCAGCAGCCCAGGGAATCGAGGAACTGAAGCTTTCTTT.

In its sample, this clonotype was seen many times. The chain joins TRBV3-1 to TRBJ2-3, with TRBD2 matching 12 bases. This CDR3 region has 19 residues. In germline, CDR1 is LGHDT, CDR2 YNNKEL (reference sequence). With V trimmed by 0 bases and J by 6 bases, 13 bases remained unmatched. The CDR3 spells CASSQDTPGLAGSTDTQYF. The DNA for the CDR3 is TGTGCCAGCAGCCAAGATACTCCCGGACTAGCGGGATCGACGGATACGCAGTATTTT.

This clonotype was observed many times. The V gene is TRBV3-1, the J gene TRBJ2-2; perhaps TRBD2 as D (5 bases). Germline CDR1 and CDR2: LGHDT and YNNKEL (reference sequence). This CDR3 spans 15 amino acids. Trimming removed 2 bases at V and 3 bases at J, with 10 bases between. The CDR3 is CASSQFASHTGELFF. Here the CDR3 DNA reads TGTGCCAGCAGCCAATTCGCTAGCCACACCGGGGAGCTGTTTTTT.

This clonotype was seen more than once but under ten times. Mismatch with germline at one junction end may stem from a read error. The CDR3 DNA follows: TGTGCTAGCAGTGAAGGGACCCAGTACTTC. Encoded protein: CASSEGTQYF. The chain links TRBV2 to TRBJ2-5; D remains ambiguous. Germline loops: CDR1 SNHLY, CDR2 FYNNEI. The CDR3 is 10 amino acids.

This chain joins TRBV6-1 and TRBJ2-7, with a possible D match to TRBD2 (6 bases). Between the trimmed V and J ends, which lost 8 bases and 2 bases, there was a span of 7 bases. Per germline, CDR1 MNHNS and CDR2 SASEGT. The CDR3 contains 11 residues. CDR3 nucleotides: TGTGCCAGCGGGACTGCCTACGAGCAGTACTTC. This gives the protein CASGTAYEQYF.

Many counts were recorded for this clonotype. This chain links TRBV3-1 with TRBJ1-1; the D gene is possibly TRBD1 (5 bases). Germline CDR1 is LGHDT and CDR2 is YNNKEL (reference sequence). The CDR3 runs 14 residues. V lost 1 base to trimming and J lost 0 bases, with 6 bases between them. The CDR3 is CASSQAGMNTEAFF. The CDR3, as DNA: TGTGCCAGCAGCCAAGCAGGGATGAACACTGAAGCTTTCTTT.

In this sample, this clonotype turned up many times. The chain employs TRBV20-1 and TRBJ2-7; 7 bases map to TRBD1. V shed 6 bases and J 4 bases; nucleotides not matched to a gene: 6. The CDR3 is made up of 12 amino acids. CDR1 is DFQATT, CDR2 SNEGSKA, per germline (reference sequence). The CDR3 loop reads CSAADRVYEQYF. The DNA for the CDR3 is TGCAGTGCGGCTGACAGGGTGTACGAGCAGTACTTC.

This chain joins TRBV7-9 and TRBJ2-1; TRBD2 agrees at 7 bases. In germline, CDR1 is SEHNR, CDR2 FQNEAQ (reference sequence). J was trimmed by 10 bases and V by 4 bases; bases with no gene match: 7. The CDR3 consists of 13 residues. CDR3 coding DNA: TGTGCCAGCAGCTCAGGACTAGTTGAGGAGCAGTTCTTC. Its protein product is CASSSGLVEEQFF.

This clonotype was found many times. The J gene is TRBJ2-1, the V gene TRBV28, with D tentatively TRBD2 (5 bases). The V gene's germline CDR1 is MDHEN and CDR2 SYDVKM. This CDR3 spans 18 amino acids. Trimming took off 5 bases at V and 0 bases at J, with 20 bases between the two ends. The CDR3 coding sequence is TGTGCCAGCAGTCCCCGGACTCGACGCTCACCCTCCTACAATGAGCAGTTCTTC. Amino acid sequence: CASSPRTRRSPSYNEQFF.

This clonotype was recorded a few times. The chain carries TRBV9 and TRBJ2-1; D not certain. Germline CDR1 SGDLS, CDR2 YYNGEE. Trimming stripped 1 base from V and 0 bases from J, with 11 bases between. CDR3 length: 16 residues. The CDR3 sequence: CASSVSGDSSYNEQFF. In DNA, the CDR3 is TGTGCCAGCAGCGTATCGGGCGATTCCTCCTACAATGAGCAGTTCTTC.

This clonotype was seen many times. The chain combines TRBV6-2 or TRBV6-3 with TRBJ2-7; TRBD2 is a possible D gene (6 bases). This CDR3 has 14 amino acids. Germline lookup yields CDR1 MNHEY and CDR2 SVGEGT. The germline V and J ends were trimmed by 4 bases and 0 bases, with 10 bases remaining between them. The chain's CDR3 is CASSSQRVSYEQYF. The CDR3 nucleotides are TGTGCCAGCAGTTCACAGCGGGTCTCCTACGAGCAGTACTTC.

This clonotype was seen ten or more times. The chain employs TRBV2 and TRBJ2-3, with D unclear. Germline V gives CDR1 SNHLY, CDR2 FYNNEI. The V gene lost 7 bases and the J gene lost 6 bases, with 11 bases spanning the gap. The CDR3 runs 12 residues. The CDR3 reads CASTPVRDTQYF. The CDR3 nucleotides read TGTGCCAGCACCCCCGTAAGGGATACGCAGTATTTT. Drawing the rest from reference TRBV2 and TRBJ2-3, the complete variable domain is EPEVTQTPSHQVTQMGQEVILRCVPISNHLYFYWYRQILGQKVEFLVSFYNNEISEKSEIFDDQFSVERPDGSNFTLKIRSTKLEDSAMYFCASTPVRDTQYFGPGTRLTVL.

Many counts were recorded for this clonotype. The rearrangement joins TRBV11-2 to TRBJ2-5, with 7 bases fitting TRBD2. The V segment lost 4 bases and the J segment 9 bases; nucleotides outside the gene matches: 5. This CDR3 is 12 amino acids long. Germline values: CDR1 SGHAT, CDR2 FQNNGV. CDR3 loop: CASSSQSGAQYF. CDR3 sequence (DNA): TGTGCCAGCAGCTCGCAGAGCGGGGCCCAGTACTTC.

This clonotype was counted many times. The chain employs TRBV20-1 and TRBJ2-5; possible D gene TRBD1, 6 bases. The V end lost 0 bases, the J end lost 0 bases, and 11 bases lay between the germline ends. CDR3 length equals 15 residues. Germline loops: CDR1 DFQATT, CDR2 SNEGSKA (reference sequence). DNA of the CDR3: TGCAGTGCTAGAGATCCAGGGGCGTACCAAGAGACCCAGTACTTC. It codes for CSARDPGAYQETQYF.

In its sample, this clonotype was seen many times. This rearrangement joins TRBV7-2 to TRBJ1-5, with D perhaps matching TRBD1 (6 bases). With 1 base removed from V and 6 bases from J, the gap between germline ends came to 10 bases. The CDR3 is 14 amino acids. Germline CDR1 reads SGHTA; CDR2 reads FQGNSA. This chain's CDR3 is CASSLVQGGQPQHF. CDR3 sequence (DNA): TGTGCCAGCAGCTTAGTACAGGGCGGTCAGCCCCAGCATTTT.

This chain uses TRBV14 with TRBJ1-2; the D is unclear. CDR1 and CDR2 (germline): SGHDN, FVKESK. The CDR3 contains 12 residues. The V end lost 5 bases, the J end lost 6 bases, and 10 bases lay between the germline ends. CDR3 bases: TGTGCCAGCAGCTTTCGCGGCCATGGCTACACCTTC. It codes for CASSFRGHGYTF.

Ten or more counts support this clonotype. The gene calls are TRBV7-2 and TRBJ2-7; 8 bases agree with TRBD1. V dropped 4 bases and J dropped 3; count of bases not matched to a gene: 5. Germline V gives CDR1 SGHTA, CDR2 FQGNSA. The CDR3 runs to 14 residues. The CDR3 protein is CASSYDRGHYEQYF. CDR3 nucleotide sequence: TGTGCCAGCAGCTATGACAGGGGACACTACGAGCAGTACTTC.

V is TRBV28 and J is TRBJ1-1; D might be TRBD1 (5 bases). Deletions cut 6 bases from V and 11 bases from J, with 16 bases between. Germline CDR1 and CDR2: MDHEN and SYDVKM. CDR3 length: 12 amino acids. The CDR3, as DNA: TGTGCCAGCAGCCCGCAAACCCGGGGGGCTTTCTTT. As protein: CASSPQTRGAFF.

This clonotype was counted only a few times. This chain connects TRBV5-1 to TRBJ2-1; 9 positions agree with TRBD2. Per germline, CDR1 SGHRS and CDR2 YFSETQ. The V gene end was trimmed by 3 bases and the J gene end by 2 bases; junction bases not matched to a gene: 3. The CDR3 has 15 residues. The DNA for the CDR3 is TGCGCCAGCAGCTCTATAGCGGGGGCCTACAATGAGCAGTTCTTC. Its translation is CASSSIAGAYNEQFF.

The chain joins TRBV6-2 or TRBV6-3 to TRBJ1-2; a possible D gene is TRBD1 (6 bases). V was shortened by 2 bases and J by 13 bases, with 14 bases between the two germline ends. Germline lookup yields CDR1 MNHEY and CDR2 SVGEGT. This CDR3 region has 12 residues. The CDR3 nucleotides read TGTGCCAGCAGTTACCCGATTCAGGGGCTCACCTTC. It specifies CASSYPIQGLTF.

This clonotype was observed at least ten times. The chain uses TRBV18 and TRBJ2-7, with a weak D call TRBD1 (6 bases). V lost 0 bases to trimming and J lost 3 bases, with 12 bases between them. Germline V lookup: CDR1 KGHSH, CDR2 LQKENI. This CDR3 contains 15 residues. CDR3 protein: CASSPPTGRNYEQYF. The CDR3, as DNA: TGTGCCAGCTCACCACCCACAGGGAGAAACTACGAGCAGTACTTC.

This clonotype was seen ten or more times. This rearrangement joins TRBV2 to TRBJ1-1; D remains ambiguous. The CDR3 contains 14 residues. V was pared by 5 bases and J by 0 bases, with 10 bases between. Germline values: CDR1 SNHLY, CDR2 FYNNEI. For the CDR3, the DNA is TGTGCCAGCAGTAGAGAGTCAATGAACACTGAAGCTTTCTTT. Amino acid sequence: CASSRESMNTEAFF.

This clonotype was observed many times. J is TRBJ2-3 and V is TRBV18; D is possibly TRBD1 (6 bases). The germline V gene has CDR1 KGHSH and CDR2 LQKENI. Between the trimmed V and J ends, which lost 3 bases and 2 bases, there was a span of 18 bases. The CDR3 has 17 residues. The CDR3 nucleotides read TGTGCCAGCTCACCGGAACAGGGCCACTTTGACACAGATACGCAGTATTTT. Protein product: CASSPEQGHFDTDTQYF.

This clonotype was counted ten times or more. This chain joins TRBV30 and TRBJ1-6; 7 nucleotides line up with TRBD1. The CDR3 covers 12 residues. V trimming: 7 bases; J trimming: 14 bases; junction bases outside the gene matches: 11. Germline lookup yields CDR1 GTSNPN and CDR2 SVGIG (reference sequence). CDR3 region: CALSPGQDTLHF. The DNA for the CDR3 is TGTGCCTTATCACCCGGACAGGACACCCTCCACTTT.

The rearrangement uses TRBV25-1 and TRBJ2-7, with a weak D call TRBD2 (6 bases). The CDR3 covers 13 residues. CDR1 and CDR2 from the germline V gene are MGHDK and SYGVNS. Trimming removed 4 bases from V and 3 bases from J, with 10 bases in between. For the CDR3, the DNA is TGTGCCAGCAGTGGGGGACTCAACTACGAGCAGTACTTC. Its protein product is CASSGGLNYEQYF.

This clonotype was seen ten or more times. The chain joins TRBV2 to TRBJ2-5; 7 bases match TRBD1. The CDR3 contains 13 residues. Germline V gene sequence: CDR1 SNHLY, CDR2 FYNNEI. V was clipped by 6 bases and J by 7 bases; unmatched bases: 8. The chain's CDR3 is CASRRDREGTQYF. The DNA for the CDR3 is TGTGCCAGCAGGCGTGACAGGGAAGGGACCCAGTACTTC.